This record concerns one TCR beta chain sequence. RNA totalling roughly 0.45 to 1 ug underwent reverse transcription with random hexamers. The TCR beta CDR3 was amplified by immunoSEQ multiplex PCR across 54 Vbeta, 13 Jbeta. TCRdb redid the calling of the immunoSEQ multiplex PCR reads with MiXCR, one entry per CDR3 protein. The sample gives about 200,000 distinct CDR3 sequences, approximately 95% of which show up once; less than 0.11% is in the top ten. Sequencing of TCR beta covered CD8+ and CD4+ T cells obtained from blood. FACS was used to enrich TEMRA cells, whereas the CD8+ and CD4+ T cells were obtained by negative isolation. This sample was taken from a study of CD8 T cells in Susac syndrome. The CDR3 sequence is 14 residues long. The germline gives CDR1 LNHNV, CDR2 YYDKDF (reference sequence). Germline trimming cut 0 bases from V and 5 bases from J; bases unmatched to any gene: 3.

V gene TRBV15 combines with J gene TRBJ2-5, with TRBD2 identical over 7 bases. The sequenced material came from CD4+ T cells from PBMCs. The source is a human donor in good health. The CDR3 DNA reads TGTGCCACCAGCAGAGATCGGCGGGAGGAGACCCAGTACTTC. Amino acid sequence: CATSRDRREETQYF.